This T cell receptor beta chain comes out of a study of T cells in Graves' hyperthyroidism and ophthalmopathy (dated 2019 in TCRdb). Broadly, across the study: Peripheral blood was collected at initial diagnosis, before any treatment. The paper describes TCR Vbeta CDR3 sequencing of 120 to 150 peripheral blood samples, made up of 40 to 45 ophthalmopathy patients, around 73 hyperthyroidism patients and 17 progressor patients. Prospective prediction of ophthalmopathy was tested in an independent validation cohort consisting of some 20 hyperthyroidism patients and 15 to 17 patients who later progressed to ophthalmopathy. TCR V-J signatures able to tell the groups apart were searched for in a discovery cohort of 100 patients, of whom 40 to 45 had Graves' ophthalmopathy and 55 to 65 had stable Graves' hyperthyroidism. After sampling, hyperthyroidism patients received methimazole starting at 30 mg daily, and ophthalmopathy patients received high-dose intravenous methylprednisolone. The approximately 98 discovery patients were randomly divided into training and test sets at a 7:3 ratio. The study also compared thyroid tissue and blood T-cell repertoires from a handful of Graves' hyperthyroidism patients. Overall study outcomes, separate from this receptor: In validation, the model predicted progression to ophthalmopathy a median of roughly 6.1 months before onset, with about 70% sensitivity and almost 75% specificity. Most expanded thyroid clonotypes (frequency above 0.001) were also detected in blood, suggesting blood repertoires may reflect thyroid immune responses. Ophthalmopathy was separated from stable hyperthyroidism by a 13 V-J signature model, with approximately 89% sensitivity and about 81% specificity obtained in cross-validation and 80%/75% obtained in testing. Sample size was not statistically predetermined, and blinding of investigators to group allocation was not performed.

This clonotype has more than one count but fewer than ten. No cognate antigen has been identified for it. The record has no base qualities; no much larger clone is one base away. The TCR beta CDR3 regions were amplified from RNA transcripts. The TCR CDR3 was subjected to a first round of RT-PCR using the HTBI primer set and the Qiagen OneStep RT-PCR kit. Libraries were constructed in a second round of multiplex PCR, after which size selection and purification were carried out. Sequencing of the libraries was done on an Illumina HiSeq2000 using paired-end 100 bp reads. On the authors' methods: Raw data were processed with SOAPnuke, discarding reads with adapters, uncalled bases, mean Phred below 15, or no exact constant-primer or identifier match. COPE v1.2.5 was used to merge the high-quality paired reads, and each unique nucleotide sequence was defined as a clonotype. MiTCR v1.1 was used to align clonotypes to the IMGT TRBV, TRBD and TRBJ reference segments. Only V-J combinations with frequency above 0.0001, covering approximately 99% of repertoires, were analysed. The TCS score was defined as F50 (clonal expansion) divided by E x V (chaos), with BLOSUM62-based TCRdist calculated between CDR3 peptides within each V-J. Welch's t-statistics and random forest reduced 450 to 600 V-J features to 13, which were used in a naive Bayes classifier (R e1071). TCRdb ran its own pipeline on the public reads, namely fastp trimming at Q25 and MiXCR clone calling, and kept in-frame beta chains. When rows share a CDR3 protein, they turn into one entry using the most common DNA and genes. For this entry, the V and J calls and clone size follow TCRdb and not the study's own pipeline. This sample lists hundreds of thousands of distinct CDR3 sequences; around 21% were detected once. Under 35% of the sample comes from the top ten.

Ophthalmopathy patients had moderately to severely active disease, with a Clinical Activity Score of 3 or more, a NOSPECS grade of 4 or more, and a disease duration of less than 3 months. The study excluded patients with uncontrolled infections, other autoimmune diseases, pregnancy or lactation. Diagnoses were established on the basis of clinical symptoms, serum thyroxine and TRAb, thyroid ultrasound, and orbital computed tomography. PBMCs were separated from roughly 9.6 ml of fresh peripheral blood using Ficoll-Paque density gradient centrifugation. Trizol reagent was used to extract total RNA, and RNA quality was then checked on an Agilent 2100 Bioanalyzer. V is trimmed back by 3 bases and J by 2 bases, and the junction contains 5 bases that no gene match accounts for. Taken from cysteine to phenylalanine, the CDR3 has 16 residues. Only the CDR3 DNA stays, 48 bases, in frame from base 1. CDR1 and CDR2 were assigned from the germline V gene as MNHEY and SVGAGI.

The sequenced sample consisted of blood. Recombination connected TRBV6-5 to TRBJ2-3, and 10 junctional nucleotides match TRBD2. The clonotype was recovered from a man aged 30 to 39 with Graves' ophthalmopathy. The CDR3 region: CASSYLAGDSTDTQYF. The sequence in DNA is TGTGCCAGCAGTTATCTAGCGGGAGACTCCACAGATACGCAGTATTTT.